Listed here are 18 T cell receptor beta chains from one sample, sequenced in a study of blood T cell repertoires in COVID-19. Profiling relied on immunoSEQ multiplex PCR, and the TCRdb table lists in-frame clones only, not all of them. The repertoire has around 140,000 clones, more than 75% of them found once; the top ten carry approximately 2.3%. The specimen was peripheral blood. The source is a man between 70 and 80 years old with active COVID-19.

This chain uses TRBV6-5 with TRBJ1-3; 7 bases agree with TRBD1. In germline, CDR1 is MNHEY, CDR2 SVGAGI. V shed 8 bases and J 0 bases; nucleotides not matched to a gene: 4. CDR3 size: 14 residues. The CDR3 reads CASGTASSGNTIYF. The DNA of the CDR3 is TGTGCCAGCGGGACAGCTAGCTCTGGAAACACCATATATTTT.

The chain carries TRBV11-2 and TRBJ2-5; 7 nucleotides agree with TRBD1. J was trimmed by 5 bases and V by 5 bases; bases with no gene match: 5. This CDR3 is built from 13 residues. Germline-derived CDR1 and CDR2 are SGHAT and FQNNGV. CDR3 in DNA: TGTGCCAGCAGCGCAGACAGGGCCGAGACCCAGTACTTC. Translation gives CASSADRAETQYF. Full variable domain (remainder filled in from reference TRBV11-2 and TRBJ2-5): EAGVAQSPRYKIIEKRQSVAFWCNPISGHATLYWYQQILGQGPKLLIQFQNNGVVDDSQLPKDRFSAERLKGVDSTLKIQPAKLEDSAVYLCASSADRAETQYFGPGTRLLVL.

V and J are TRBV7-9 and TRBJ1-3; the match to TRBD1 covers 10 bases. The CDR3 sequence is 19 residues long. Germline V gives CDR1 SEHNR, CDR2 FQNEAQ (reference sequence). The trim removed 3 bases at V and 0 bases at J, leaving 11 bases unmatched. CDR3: CASSFPGTGAPSSGNTIYF. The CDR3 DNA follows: TGTGCCAGCAGCTTTCCCGGGACAGGGGCCCCTTCCTCTGGAAACACCATATATTTT.

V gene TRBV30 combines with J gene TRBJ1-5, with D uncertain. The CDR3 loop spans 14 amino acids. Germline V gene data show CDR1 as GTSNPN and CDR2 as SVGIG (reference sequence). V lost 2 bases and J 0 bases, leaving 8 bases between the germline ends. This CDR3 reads CAWSREVSNQPQHF. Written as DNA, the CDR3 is TGTGCCTGGAGTCGGGAGGTTAGCAATCAGCCCCAGCATTTT. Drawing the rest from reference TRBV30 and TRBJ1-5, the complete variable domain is SQTIHQWPATLVQPVGSPLSLECTVEGTSNPNLYWYRQAAGRGLQLLFYSVGIGQISSEVPQNLSASRPQDRQFILSSKKLLLSDSGFYLCAWSREVSNQPQHFGDGTRLSIL.

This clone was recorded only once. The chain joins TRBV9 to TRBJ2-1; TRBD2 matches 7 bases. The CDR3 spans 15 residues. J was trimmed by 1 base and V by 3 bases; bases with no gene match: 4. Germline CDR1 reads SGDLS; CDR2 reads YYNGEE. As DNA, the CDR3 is TGTGCCAGCAGCGCTCCAGCGGGATCCTACAATGAGCAGTTCTTC. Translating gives CASSAPAGSYNEQFF.

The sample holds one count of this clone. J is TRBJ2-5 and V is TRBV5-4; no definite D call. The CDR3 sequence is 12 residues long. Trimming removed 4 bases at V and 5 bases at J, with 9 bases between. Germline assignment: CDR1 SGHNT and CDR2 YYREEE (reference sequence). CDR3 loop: CASSPSRETQYF. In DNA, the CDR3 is TGTGCCAGCAGCCCGTCGCGGGAGACCCAGTACTTC.

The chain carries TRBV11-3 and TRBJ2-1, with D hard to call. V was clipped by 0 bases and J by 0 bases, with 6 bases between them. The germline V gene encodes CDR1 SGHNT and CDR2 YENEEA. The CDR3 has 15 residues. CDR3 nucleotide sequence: TGTGCCAGCAGCTTAGATAGGAGCTCCTACAATGAGCAGTTCTTC. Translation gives CASSLDRSSYNEQFF.

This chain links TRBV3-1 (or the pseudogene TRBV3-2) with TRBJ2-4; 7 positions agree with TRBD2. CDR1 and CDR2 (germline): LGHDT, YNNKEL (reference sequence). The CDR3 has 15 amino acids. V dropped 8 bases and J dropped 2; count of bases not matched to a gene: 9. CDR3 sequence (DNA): TGTGCCAGCGCGGGAGCGGAGGACCCCAAAAACATTCAGTACTTC. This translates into CASAGAEDPKNIQYF.

CDR3 amino acids: CASSPLRGFRYF. In DNA form, the CDR3 reads TGTGCCAGCAGTCCCCTCAGAGGCTTCAGGTACTTC. The V call is TRBV28, the J call TRBJ2-5, with D hard to call. CDR1 MDHEN and CDR2 SYDVKM come from the germline V gene. This CDR3 spans 12 amino acids. The V gene lost 5 bases and the J gene lost 13 bases, with 17 bases spanning the gap.

The CDR3 region is CASSSLGGASTDTQYF. The CDR3 DNA reads as TGCGCCAGCAGCTCCCTTGGCGGGGCTAGCACAGATACGCAGTATTTT. The V and J genes are TRBV5-1 and TRBJ2-3, with D tentatively TRBD2 (6 bases). The CDR3 is 16 amino acids. The germline gives CDR1 SGHRS, CDR2 YFSETQ. Trimming left V 3 bases short and J 0 bases short, with 14 bases between.

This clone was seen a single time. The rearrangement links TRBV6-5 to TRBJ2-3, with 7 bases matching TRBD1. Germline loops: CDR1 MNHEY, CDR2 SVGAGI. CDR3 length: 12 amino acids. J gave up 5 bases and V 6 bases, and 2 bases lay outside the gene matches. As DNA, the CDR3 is TGTGCCAGCAGCCGGGACAGAGATACGCAGTATTTT. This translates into CASSRDRDTQYF.

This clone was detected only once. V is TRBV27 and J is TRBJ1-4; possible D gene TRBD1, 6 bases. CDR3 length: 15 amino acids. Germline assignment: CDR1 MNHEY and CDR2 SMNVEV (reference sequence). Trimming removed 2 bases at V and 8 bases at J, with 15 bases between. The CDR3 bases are TGTGCCAGCAGTTTAAACGGCCAGGGGAAGGAAAAACTGTTTTTT. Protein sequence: CASSLNGQGKEKLFF.

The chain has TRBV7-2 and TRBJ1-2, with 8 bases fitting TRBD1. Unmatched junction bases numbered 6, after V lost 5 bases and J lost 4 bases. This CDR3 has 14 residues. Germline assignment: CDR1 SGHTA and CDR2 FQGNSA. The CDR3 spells CASSLTGAAYGYTF. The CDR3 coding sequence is TGTGCCAGCAGCCTGACAGGGGCCGCCTATGGCTACACCTTC.

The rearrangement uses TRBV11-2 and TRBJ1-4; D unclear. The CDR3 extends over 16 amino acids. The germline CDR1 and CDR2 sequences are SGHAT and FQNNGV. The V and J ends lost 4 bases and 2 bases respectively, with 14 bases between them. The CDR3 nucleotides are TGTGCCAGCAGCTCCCGAGGCCAGTCCACTAATGAAAAACTGTTTTTT. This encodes CASSSRGQSTNEKLFF. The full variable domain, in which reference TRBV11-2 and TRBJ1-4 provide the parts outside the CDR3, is EAGVAQSPRYKIIEKRQSVAFWCNPISGHATLYWYQQILGQGPKLLIQFQNNGVVDDSQLPKDRFSAERLKGVDSTLKIQPAKLEDSAVYLCASSSRGQSTNEKLFFGSGTQLSVL.

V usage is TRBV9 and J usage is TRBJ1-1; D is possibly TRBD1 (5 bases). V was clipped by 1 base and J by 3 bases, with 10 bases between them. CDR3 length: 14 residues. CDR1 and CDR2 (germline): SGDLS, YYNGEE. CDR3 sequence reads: CASSVTGGDTEAFF. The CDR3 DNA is TGTGCCAGCAGCGTAACGGGGGGAGACACTGAAGCTTTCTTT. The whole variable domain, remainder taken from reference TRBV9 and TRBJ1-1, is DSGVTQTPKHLITATGQRVTLRCSPRSGDLSVYWYQQSLDQGLQFLIQYYNGEERAKGNILERFSAQQFPDLHSELNLSSLELGDSALYFCASSVTGGDTEAFFGQGTRLTVV.

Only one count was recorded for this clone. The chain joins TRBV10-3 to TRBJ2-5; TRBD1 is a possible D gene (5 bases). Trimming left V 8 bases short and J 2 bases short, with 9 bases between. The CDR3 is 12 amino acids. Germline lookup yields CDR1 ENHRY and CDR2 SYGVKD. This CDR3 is CAIADNQETQYF. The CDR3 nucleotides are TGTGCCATCGCGGACAATCAAGAGACCCAGTACTTC.

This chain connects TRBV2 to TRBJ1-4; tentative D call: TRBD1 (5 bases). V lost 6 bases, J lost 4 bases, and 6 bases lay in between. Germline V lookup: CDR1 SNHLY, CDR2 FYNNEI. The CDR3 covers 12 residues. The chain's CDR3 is CASRGRNEKLFF. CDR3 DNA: TGTGCCAGCAGGGGGCGTAATGAAAAACTGTTTTTT. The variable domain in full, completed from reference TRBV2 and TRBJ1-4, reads EPEVTQTPSHQVTQMGQEVILRCVPISNHLYFYWYRQILGQKVEFLVSFYNNEISEKSEIFDDQFSVERPDGSNFTLKIRSTKLEDSAMYFCASRGRNEKLFFGSGTQLSVL.

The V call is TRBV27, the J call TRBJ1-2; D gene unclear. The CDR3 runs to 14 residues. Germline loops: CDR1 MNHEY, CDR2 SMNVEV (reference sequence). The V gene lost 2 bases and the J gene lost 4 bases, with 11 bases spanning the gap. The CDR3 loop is CASSLRRTGYGYTF. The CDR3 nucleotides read TGTGCCAGCAGTTTAAGGCGTACGGGCTATGGCTACACCTTC.